This passage covers 27 T cell receptor beta chains from one sample sequenced in a study of a mutant IDH1 vaccine in newly diagnosed glioma. These TCRs' antigens remain unknown. Time point reported: week 5, during vaccination. What each vaccine dose contained was 300 ug of mutant IDH1 20-mer peptide, accompanied by topical imiquimod. TCRdb's table, derived via immunoSEQ multiplex PCR, lists solely in-frame clones and lacks some. The table shows some 51,000 clones, with around 80% occurring only once. Sequencing used PBMCs, obtained from a glioma patient whose treatment included an IDH1 peptide vaccine. These receptors were obtained from a man between 50 and 59 years old with glioma.

The chain couples TRBV30 to TRBJ2-1; 12 bases align to TRBD1. V shed 6 bases and J 10 bases; nucleotides not matched to a gene: 10. CDR3 size: 14 residues. Germline CDR1 GTSNPN, CDR2 SVGIG (reference sequence). The chain's CDR3 is CACTIGTGGYEQFF. CDR3 bases: TGTGCCTGCACAATTGGGACAGGGGGCTACGAGCAGTTCTTC.

V usage is TRBV7-9 and J usage is TRBJ1-1, with 7 bases fitting TRBD1. The V segment lost 3 bases and the J segment 0 bases; nucleotides outside the gene matches: 1. The CDR3 consists of 14 residues. Germline-derived CDR1 and CDR2 are SEHNR and FQNEAQ (reference sequence). The CDR3 DNA reads as TGTGCCAGCAGCTTGGACAGGCTGAACACTGAAGCTTTCTTT. Its translation is CASSLDRLNTEAFF.

This chain links TRBV5-4 with TRBJ2-3; 10 bases map to TRBD2. Trimming removed 1 base from V and 5 bases from J; junction bases left unmatched: 4. The CDR3 has 15 residues. In germline, CDR1 is SGHNT, CDR2 YYREEE (reference sequence). The CDR3: CASSLQRGGKDTQYF. CDR3 coding DNA: TGTGCCAGCAGCTTGCAGCGGGGGGGCAAAGATACGCAGTATTTT. Full variable domain (missing parts from reference TRBV5-4 and TRBJ2-3): ETGVTQSPTHLIKTRGQQVTLRCSSQSGHNTVSWYQQALGQGPQFIFQYYREEENGRGNFPPRFSGLQFPNYSSELNVNALELDDSALYLCASSLQRGGKDTQYFGPGTRLTVL.

The CDR3 bases are TGTGCCTGGAGTGGGGGGACCCCAAATCAGCCCCAGCATTTT. Translation: CAWSGGTPNQPQHF. This chain uses TRBV30 with TRBJ1-5, with D possibly TRBD1 on 5 matching bases. The CDR3 runs to 14 residues. The germline V gene encodes CDR1 GTSNPN and CDR2 SVGIG (reference sequence). V lost 1 base and J lost 4, with 11 bases in between. The full variable domain, in which reference TRBV30 and TRBJ1-5 provide the parts outside the CDR3, is SQTIHQWPATLVQPVGSPLSLECTVEGTSNPNLYWYRQAAGRGLQLLFYSVGIGQISSEVPQNLSASRPQDRQFILSSKKLLLSDSGFYLCAWSGGTPNQPQHFGDGTRLSIL.

The chain links TRBV9 to TRBJ2-5; possibly TRBD1 for D (6 bases). This CDR3 comprises 14 residues. Germline V lookup: CDR1 SGDLS, CDR2 YYNGEE. The V and J ends lost 5 bases and 3 bases respectively, with 14 bases between them. Written as DNA, the CDR3 is TGTGCCAGCAGTGTACAGGGCTTGGAAGAGACCCAGTACTTC. Residues: CASSVQGLEETQYF. Filled out from reference TRBV9 and TRBJ2-5, the complete variable domain reads DSGVTQTPKHLITATGQRVTLRCSPRSGDLSVYWYQQSLDQGLQFLIQYYNGEERAKGNILERFSAQQFPDLHSELNLSSLELGDSALYFCASSVQGLEETQYFGPGTRLLVL.

About this clone: One end of the junction is discordant with germline, which a read error may explain. This rearrangement joins TRBV7-7 to TRBJ2-2, with D hard to call. Germline V gene sequence: CDR1 SSHAT, CDR2 FNYEAQ (reference sequence). This CDR3 region has 14 residues. DNA of the CDR3: TGTGCTAGCAGCCTTGACGATAACACCGGGGAGCTGTTTTTT. It is translated as CASSLDDNTGELFF.

This CDR3 is CASSLTYYGYTF. DNA for the CDR3: TGTGCCAGCAGCCTCACCTACTATGGCTACACCTTC. The rearrangement links TRBV7-9 to TRBJ1-2; D not certain. The CDR3 extends over 12 amino acids. Trimming removed 5 bases from V and 3 bases from J, with 7 bases in between. Per germline, CDR1 SEHNR and CDR2 FQNEAQ (reference sequence).

The chain carries TRBV19 and TRBJ1-2; 10 bases line up with TRBD1. The CDR3 is made up of 15 amino acids. V trimming: 5 bases; J trimming: 4 bases; junction bases outside the gene matches: 7. Germline V gives CDR1 LNHDA, CDR2 SQIVND (reference sequence). This CDR3 is CASSRSGTGVYGYTF. CDR3 DNA: TGTGCCAGTAGTCGGTCCGGGACAGGGGTCTATGGCTACACCTTC. Full variable domain (outside the CDR3, taken from reference TRBV19 and TRBJ1-2): DGGITQSPKYLFRKEGQNVTLSCEQNLNHDAMYWYRQDPGQGLRLIYYSQIVNDFQKGDIAEGYSVSREKKESFPLTVTSAQKNPTAFYLCASSRSGTGVYGYTFGSGTRLTVV.

The rearrangement links TRBV20-1 to TRBJ2-1; D call uncertain. Trimming cost V 5 bases and J 8 bases, with 10 bases left between them. CDR1 and CDR2 from the germline V gene are DFQATT and SNEGSKA (reference sequence). The CDR3 runs to 11 residues. CDR3 nucleotide sequence: TGCAGTGCTCCTCGTGCCGATGAGCAGTTCTTC. Its protein product is CSAPRADEQFF.

The chain employs TRBV2 and TRBJ2-7; possibly TRBD1 for D (6 bases). Per the germline V gene, CDR1 is SNHLY and CDR2 is FYNNEI. The CDR3 length is 13 residues. The V end was cut by 6 bases, the J end by 2 bases, with 11 bases between. The chain's CDR3 is CASSRGQPYEQYF. CDR3 coding DNA: TGTGCCAGCAGCCGCGGACAGCCCTACGAGCAGTACTTC.

The chain uses TRBV6-5 and TRBJ2-5; D gene unclear. V was clipped by 2 bases and J by 5 bases, with 9 bases between them. This CDR3 spans 13 amino acids. Germline V gene data show CDR1 as MNHEY and CDR2 as SVGAGI. CDR3 region: CASSYVGKETQYF. As DNA, the CDR3 is TGTGCCAGCAGTTACGTAGGAAAGGAGACCCAGTACTTC.

This clone was seen just once. The V and J genes are TRBV19 and TRBJ1-4; tentatively, D is TRBD1 (5 bases). The germline V gene encodes CDR1 LNHDA and CDR2 SQIVND (reference sequence). Trimming took off 7 bases at V and 0 bases at J, with 15 bases between the two ends. The CDR3 contains 16 residues. CDR3 residues: CASTTGGVSTNEKLFF. In DNA form, the CDR3 reads TGTGCCAGTACCACCGGAGGGGTTTCAACTAATGAAAAACTGTTTTTT.

The rearrangement joins TRBV9 to TRBJ2-5, with 8 bases identical to TRBD2. The CDR3 is 14 amino acids. Germline V gene sequence: CDR1 SGDLS, CDR2 YYNGEE. With 2 bases clipped from V and 4 bases from J, the junction kept 4 bases outside the gene matches. CDR3: CASSVGGGRETQYF. As DNA, the CDR3 is TGTGCCAGCAGCGTGGGCGGGGGGCGAGAGACCCAGTACTTC.

The sample holds a few counts of this clone. This chain uses TRBV2 with TRBJ2-7; 9 nucleotides align to TRBD1. Germline CDR1 and CDR2: SNHLY and FYNNEI. The CDR3 extends over 14 amino acids. The V segment lost 7 bases and the J segment 5 bases; nucleotides outside the gene matches: 9. The CDR3 is CASTIQGADDEQYF. The CDR3 DNA follows: TGTGCCAGCACCATACAGGGGGCTGACGACGAGCAGTACTTC. Full variable domain (missing parts from reference TRBV2 and TRBJ2-7): EPEVTQTPSHQVTQMGQEVILRCVPISNHLYFYWYRQILGQKVEFLVSFYNNEISEKSEIFDDQFSVERPDGSNFTLKIRSTKLEDSAMYFCASTIQGADDEQYFGPGTRLTVT.

The chain combines TRBV7-9 with TRBJ2-3; D might be TRBD2 (5 bases). This CDR3 has 14 residues. Germline V gene lookup returns CDR1 SEHNR and CDR2 FQNEAQ (reference sequence). Trimming stripped 2 bases from V and 11 bases from J, with 17 bases between. CDR3 amino acids: CASSLKGLLDWQYF. The CDR3 region has the DNA TGTGCCAGCAGCTTAAAGGGATTACTAGATTGGCAGTATTTT.

This clone was seen more than once but under ten times. V gene TRBV25-1 combines with J gene TRBJ1-2; tentative D call: TRBD1 (6 bases). Per the germline V gene, CDR1 is MGHDK and CDR2 is SYGVNS. V lost 3 bases and J lost 8, with 13 bases in between. The CDR3 runs to 13 residues. The chain's CDR3 is CASSDRGLGGYTF. The CDR3 region has the DNA TGTGCCAGCAGTGACAGGGGATTGGGGGGCTACACCTTC.

CDR3 loop: CASSSFGWWDYGYTF. The CDR3 nucleotides read TGTGCCAGCAGCTCCTTCGGCTGGTGGGACTATGGCTACACCTTC. The gene calls are TRBV5-4 and TRBJ1-2; D not certain. Germline CDR1 and CDR2: SGHNT and YYREEE (reference sequence). The CDR3 totals 15 residues. V was pared by 3 bases and J by 3 bases, with 15 bases between.

V gene TRBV29-1 combines with J gene TRBJ2-6; no clear D. The ends were cut back, 6 bases at V and 1 base at J, with 7 bases in the middle. This CDR3 spans 13 amino acids. Germline CDR1 SQVTM, CDR2 ANQGSEA. DNA of the CDR3: TGCAGCGTCATGGGGTCTGGGGCCAACGTCCTGACTTTC. It yields the protein CSVMGSGANVLTF. Based on the CDR3 plus reference TRBV29-1 and TRBJ2-6, the full variable domain is SAVISQKPSRDICQRGTSLTIQCQVDSQVTMMFWYRQQPGQSLTLIATANQGSEATYESGFVIDKFPISRPNLTFSTLTVSNMSPEDSSIYLCSVMGSGANVLTFGAGSRLTVL.

The CDR3 region is CASSSRDGGLETQYF. DNA of the CDR3: TGTGCCAGCTCCAGCAGGGATGGAGGCTTAGAGACCCAGTACTTC. The chain uses TRBV6-5 and TRBJ2-5; D tentatively reads TRBD1 or TRBD2 (5 bases each). Deletions cut 8 bases from V and 4 bases from J, with 20 bases between. The CDR3 spans 15 residues. Germline CDR1 MNHEY, CDR2 SVGAGI.

The J gene is TRBJ1-1, the V gene TRBV9; D possibly corresponds to TRBD1 (6 bases). From germline, CDR1 is SGDLS and CDR2 YYNGEE. With 3 bases removed from V and 2 bases from J, the gap between germline ends came to 11 bases. The CDR3 runs to 14 residues. Written as DNA, the CDR3 is TGTGCCAGCAGCGCGACAGGAGGCAACACTGAAGCTTTCTTT. Its protein product is CASSATGGNTEAFF.

This clone appeared a few times. This sequence joins TRBV5-6 and TRBJ2-3, with D perhaps being TRBD1 or TRBD2 (5 bases each). The CDR3 runs 16 residues. Germline V gene sequence: CDR1 SGHDT, CDR2 YYEEEE. Trimming pared 5 bases from V and 4 bases from J, leaving 20 bases between. In DNA, the CDR3 is TGTGCCAGCAGGGGACGGAGCTTCTTGGGCCCAGATACGCAGTATTTT. It translates to CASRGRSFLGPDTQYF.

The V gene is TRBV28, the J gene TRBJ2-6; D gene uncertain. The germline V gene encodes CDR1 MDHEN and CDR2 SYDVKM. The germline V and J ends were trimmed by 3 bases and 2 bases, with 5 bases remaining between them. The length of the CDR3 is 14 residues. The CDR3 DNA reads as TGTGCCAGCAGTTTCCAACCTGGGGCCAACGTCCTGACTTTC. This gives the protein CASSFQPGANVLTF. The full variable domain, rest sourced from reference TRBV28 and TRBJ2-6, is DVKVTQSSRYLVKRTGEKVFLECVQDMDHENMFWYRQDPGLGLRLIYFSYDVKMKEKGDIPEGYSVSREKKERFSLILESASTNQTSMYLCASSFQPGANVLTFGAGSRLTVL.

This chain uses TRBV19 with TRBJ2-1, with a possible D match to TRBD2 (7 bases). Deletions cut 5 bases from V and 7 bases from J, with 21 bases between. The V gene's germline CDR1 is LNHDA and CDR2 SQIVND (reference sequence). CDR3 size: 16 residues. Written as DNA, the CDR3 is TGTGCCAGTAGTTCCTCGGGAAGGGGGGGAGGAAATGAGCAGTTCTTC. It translates to CASSSSGRGGGNEQFF.

The V gene is TRBV27, the J gene TRBJ2-7; the D call may be TRBD1 or TRBD2 (6 bases each). Germline V lookup: CDR1 MNHEY, CDR2 SMNVEV (reference sequence). This CDR3 is 15 amino acids long. Trimming took off 5 bases at V and 3 bases at J, with 17 bases between the two ends. The CDR3, as DNA: TGTGCCAGCAGTACATCAAGGGGGGTTAGCTACGAGCAGTACTTC. Its protein product is CASSTSRGVSYEQYF.

This sequence joins TRBV28 and TRBJ1-2, with 7 bases that match TRBD1. This CDR3 comprises 15 residues. V shed 6 bases and J 4 bases; nucleotides not matched to a gene: 11. In germline, CDR1 is MDHEN, CDR2 SYDVKM. The CDR3 is CASRSPYRGLYGYTF. The CDR3 DNA sequence: TGTGCCAGCAGAAGCCCTTACAGGGGACTCTATGGCTACACCTTC.

This chain joins TRBV29-1 and TRBJ2-7; tentatively, D is TRBD1 (5 bases). Deletions cut 6 bases from V and 0 bases from J, with 12 bases between. The CDR3 covers 13 residues. CDR1 is SQVTM and CDR2 is ANQGSEA in the germline V gene. The CDR3 sequence: CSVGPDNSYEQYF. The CDR3 bases are TGCAGCGTGGGGCCGGACAACTCCTACGAGCAGTACTTC.

The gene calls are TRBV11-1 and TRBJ2-7; D call uncertain. The CDR3 is 17 residues long. Germline CDR1 and CDR2: SGHAT and FQDESV (reference sequence). The V gene lost 1 base and the J gene lost 7 bases, with 23 bases spanning the gap. The CDR3 bases are TGTGCCAGCAGCTTAGGGAGTTATAGAAGCCCTAAAAGGGAGCAGTACTTC. Amino acid sequence: CASSLGSYRSPKREQYF.